This TCR beta chain originates from a study of blood T cell repertoires in COVID-19. Enrollees, about 18 to 95 years old, lived in 20 to 25 US areas. Two negative PCRs, clearance, or symptom resolution characterized the recovered Cohort 3 donors. Methods used by the authors: Amplification of reference gene primers was used by the study to estimate nucleated cell counts. The protocol was immunoSEQ multiplex PCR, while the TCRdb copy is restricted to in-frame clones and leaves out a portion. That table furnishes V, J and clone size, whereas the DNA furnished D and trimming. The table has around 150,000 clones, about 80% seen once. The CDR3 sequence is 13 residues long. V lost 1 base and J lost 2, with 5 bases in between. Germline CDR1 LGHDT, CDR2 YNNKEL (reference sequence).

The chain uses TRBV3-1 (or the pseudogene TRBV3-2) and TRBJ1-1, with no clear D. Sequencing was done on a sample of PBMCs or T cells enriched from blood (not recorded which). The source of this sequence is a woman aged 45 to 65 who had recovered from COVID-19. The CDR3: CASSQGLNTEAFF. CDR3 DNA: TGTGCCAGCAGCCAAGGACTAAACACTGAAGCTTTCTTT.